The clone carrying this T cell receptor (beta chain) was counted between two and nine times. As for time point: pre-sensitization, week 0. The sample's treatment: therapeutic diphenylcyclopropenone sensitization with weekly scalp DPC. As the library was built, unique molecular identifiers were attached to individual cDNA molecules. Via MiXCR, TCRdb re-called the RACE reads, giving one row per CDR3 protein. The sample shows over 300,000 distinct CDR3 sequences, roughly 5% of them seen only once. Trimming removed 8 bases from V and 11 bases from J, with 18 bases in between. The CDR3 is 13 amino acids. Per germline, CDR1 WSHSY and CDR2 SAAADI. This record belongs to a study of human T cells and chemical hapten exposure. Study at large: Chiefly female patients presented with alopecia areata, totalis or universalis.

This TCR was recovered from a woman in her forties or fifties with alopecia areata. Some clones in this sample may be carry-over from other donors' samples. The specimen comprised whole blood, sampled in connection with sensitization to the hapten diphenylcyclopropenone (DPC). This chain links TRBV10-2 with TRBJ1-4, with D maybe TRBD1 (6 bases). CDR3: CASGEQGPQKLFF. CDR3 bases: TGCGCCAGCGGGGAGCAGGGGCCTCAGAAACTGTTTTTT.